This T cell receptor (beta chain) is drawn from a study of blood T cell repertoires in COVID-19. V shed 6 bases and J 1 base; nucleotides not matched to a gene: 6. Germline V gene sequence: CDR1 MNHEY, CDR2 SMNVEV (reference sequence). The CDR3 sequence is 15 residues long. Points on this clone: The same CDR3 can be traced to other DNA sequences in this sample.

Measured with immunoSEQ multiplex PCR; TCRdb has only the in-frame clones, and not every one. Found here are more than 25,000 clones, approximately 90% of them singletons; the top ten hold about a tenth. The gene calls are TRBV27 and TRBJ1-5, with 7 bases fitting TRBD1. The clonotype comes from a man between 60 and 75 years old with acute or convalescent COVID-19. Sequencing used peripheral blood. The CDR3 spells CASSRTGASNQPQHF. The CDR3 DNA reads as TGTGCCAGCAGCCGAACAGGGGCGAGCAATCAGCCCCAGCATTTT.